The present T cell receptor (beta chain) was sequenced within a study of T cell responses to AZD1222 COVID-19 vaccine. Across the study: Analysis merged second doses at about 4 or about 12 weeks. Findings of the study overall: Close to half of all spike-specific TCRs reportedly target regions of the variants that are unmutated. White British ancestry dominated among donors, who included more females, and clonal diversity was possibly underestimated. Vaccine-associated CD4 TCRs spanned spike, dominant at 160-218 and 743-854.

Sequencing used immunoSEQ multiplex PCR; TCRdb keeps in-frame clones, though not all of them. The sample comprises 150,000 to 200,000 clones, around 93% of which are singletons, and around 2.3% rests with the top ten. Points on this clone: What it binds is not known.

After removal of 2 bases from V and 5 bases from J, the junction contained 7 bases not matched to a gene. CDR3 size: 15 residues. CDR1 is MNHNS and CDR2 is SASEGT in the germline V gene. The chain has TRBV6-1 and TRBJ1-2; 8 bases align to TRBD1. This sample comprised peripheral blood, obtained on day 0 of AZD1222 vaccination. The sequence was collected from an adult in good health. The DNA for the CDR3 is TGTGCCAGCAGTGAACGACAGGGGTCTGGGTATGGCTACACCTTC. Encoded protein: CASSERQGSGYGYTF.